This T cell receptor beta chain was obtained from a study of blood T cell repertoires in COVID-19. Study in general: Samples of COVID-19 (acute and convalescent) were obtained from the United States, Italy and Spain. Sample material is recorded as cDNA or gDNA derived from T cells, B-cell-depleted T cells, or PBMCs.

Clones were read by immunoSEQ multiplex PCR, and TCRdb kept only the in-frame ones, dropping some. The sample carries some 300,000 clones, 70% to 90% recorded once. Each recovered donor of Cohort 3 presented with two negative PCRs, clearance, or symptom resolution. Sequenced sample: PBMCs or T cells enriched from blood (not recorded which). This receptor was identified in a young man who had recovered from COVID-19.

CDR3 protein: CASIRNRDREGGYTF. CDR3 in DNA: TGTGCCAGCATCAGAAACCGGGACAGGGAGGGAGGCTACACCTTC. The V and J genes are TRBV6-5 and TRBJ1-2; 9 positions agree with TRBD1. This CDR3 contains 15 residues. J gave up 8 bases and V 7 bases, and 14 bases lay outside the gene matches. Germline CDR1 MNHEY, CDR2 SVGAGI.